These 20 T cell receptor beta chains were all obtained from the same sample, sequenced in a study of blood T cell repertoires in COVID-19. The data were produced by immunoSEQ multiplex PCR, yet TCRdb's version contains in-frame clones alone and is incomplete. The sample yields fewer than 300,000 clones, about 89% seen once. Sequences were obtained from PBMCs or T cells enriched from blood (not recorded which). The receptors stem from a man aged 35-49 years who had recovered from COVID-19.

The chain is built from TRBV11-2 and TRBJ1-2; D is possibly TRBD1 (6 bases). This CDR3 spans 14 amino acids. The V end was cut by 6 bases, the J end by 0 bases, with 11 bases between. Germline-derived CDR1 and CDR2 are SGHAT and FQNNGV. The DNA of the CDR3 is TGTGCCAGCAGTCTAAGGACAGCTAACTATGGCTACACCTTC. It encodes CASSLRTANYGYTF.

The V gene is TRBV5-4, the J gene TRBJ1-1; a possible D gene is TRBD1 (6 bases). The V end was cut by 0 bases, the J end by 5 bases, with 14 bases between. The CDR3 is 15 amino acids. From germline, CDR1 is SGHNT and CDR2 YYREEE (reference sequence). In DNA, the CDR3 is TGTGCCAGCAGCTTGGGGGCACAGGGAAGAACTGAAGCTTTCTTT. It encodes CASSLGAQGRTEAFF.

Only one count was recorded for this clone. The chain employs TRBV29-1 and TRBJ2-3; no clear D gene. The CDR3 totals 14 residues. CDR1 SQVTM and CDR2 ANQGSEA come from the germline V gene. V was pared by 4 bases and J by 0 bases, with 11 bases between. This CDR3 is CSVVDEASTDTQYF. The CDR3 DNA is TGCAGCGTTGTTGATGAGGCCAGCACAGATACGCAGTATTTT.

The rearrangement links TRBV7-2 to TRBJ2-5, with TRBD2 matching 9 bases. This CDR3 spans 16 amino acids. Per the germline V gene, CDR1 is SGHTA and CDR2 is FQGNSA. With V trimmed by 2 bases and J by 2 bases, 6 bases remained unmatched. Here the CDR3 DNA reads TGTGCCAGCAGCTTAAAACCGGGACTAGCTCAAGAGACCCAGTACTTC. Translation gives CASSLKPGLAQETQYF. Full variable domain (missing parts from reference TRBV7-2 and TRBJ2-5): GAGVSQSPSNKVTEKGKDVELRCDPISGHTALYWYRQSLGQGLEFLIYFQGNSAPDKSGLPSDRFSAERTGGSVSTLTIQRTQQEDSAVYLCASSLKPGLAQETQYFGPGTRLLVL.

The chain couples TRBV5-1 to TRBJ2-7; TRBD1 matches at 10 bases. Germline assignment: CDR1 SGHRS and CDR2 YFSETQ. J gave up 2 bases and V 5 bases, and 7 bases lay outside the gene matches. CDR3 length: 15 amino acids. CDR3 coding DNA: TGCGCCAGCAGTCAACCGGGACAGGGGACCTACGAGCAGTACTTC. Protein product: CASSQPGQGTYEQYF.

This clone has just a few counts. The CDR3 here is CASSLSGTNPRGEFF. The CDR3 coding sequence is TGTGCCAGCAGTTTATCGGGGACTAACCCCCGGGGGGAGTTCTTC. The V and J genes are TRBV27 and TRBJ2-1, with TRBD2 matching 7 bases. This CDR3 contains 15 residues. Trimming cost V 0 bases and J 14 bases; bases outside gene matches: 13. Germline-derived CDR1 and CDR2 are MNHEY and SMNVEV (reference sequence).

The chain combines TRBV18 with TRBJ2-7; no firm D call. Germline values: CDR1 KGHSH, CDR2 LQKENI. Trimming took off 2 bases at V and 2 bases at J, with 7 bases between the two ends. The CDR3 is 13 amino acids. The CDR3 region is CASSPDRAYEQYF. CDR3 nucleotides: TGTGCCAGCTCACCAGACCGGGCCTACGAGCAGTACTTC.

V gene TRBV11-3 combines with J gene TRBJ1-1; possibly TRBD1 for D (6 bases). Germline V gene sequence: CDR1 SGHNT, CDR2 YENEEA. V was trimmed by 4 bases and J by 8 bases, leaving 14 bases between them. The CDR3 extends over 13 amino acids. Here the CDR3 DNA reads TGTGCCAGCAGCTCTAATGGACAGTTCGAAGCTTTCTTT. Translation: CASSSNGQFEAFF.

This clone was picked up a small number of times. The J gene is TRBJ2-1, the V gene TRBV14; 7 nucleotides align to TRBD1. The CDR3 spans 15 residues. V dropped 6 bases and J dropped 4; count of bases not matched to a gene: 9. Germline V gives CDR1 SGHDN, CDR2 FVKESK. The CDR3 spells CASRPSGGQYNEQFF. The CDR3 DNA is TGTGCCAGCAGACCGTCAGGGGGACAGTACAATGAGCAGTTCTTC.

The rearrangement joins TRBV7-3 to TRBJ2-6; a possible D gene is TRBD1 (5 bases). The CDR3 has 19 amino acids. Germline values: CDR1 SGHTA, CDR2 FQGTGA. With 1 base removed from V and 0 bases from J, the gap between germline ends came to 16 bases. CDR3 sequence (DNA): TGTGCCAGCAGCTTAAATCCAGGGTGGGGATCCTCTGGGGCCAACGTCCTGACTTTC. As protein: CASSLNPGWGSSGANVLTF. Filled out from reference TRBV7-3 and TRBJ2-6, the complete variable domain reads GAGVSQTPSNKVTEKGKYVELRCDPISGHTALYWYRQSLGQGPEFLIYFQGTGAADDSGLPNDRFFAVRPEGSVSTLKIQRTERGDSAVYLCASSLNPGWGSSGANVLTFGAGSRLTVL.

The CDR3: CASSPSGTSFSEQYF. The DNA for the CDR3 is TGTGCCAGCAGCCCATCCGGGACTAGCTTTAGCGAGCAGTACTTC. The J gene is TRBJ2-7, the V gene TRBV7-9; 9 positions agree with TRBD2. The germline CDR1 and CDR2 sequences are SEHNR and FQNEAQ (reference sequence). V dropped 5 bases and J dropped 6; count of bases not matched to a gene: 11. This CDR3 has 15 amino acids.

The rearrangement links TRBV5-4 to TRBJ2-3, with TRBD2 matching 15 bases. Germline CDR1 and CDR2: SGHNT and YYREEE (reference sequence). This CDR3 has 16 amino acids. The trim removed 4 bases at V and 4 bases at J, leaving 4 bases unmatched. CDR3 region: CASSPRTSGGADTQYF. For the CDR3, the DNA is TGTGCCAGCAGCCCGAGGACTAGCGGGGGGGCAGATACGCAGTATTTT.

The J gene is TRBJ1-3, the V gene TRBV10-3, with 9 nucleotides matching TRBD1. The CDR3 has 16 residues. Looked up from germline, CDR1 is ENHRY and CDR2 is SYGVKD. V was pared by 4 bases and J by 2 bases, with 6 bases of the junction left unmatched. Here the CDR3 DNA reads TGTGCCATCAGTGGGGGACAGGGTTCTACTGGAAACACCATATATTTT. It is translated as CAISGGQGSTGNTIYF.

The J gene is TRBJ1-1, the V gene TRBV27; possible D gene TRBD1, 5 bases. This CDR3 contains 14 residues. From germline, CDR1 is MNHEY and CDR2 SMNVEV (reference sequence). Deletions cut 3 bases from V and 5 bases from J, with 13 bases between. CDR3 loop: CASSFGRASTEAFF. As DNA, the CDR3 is TGTGCCAGCAGTTTTGGCAGGGCATCGACTGAAGCTTTCTTT.

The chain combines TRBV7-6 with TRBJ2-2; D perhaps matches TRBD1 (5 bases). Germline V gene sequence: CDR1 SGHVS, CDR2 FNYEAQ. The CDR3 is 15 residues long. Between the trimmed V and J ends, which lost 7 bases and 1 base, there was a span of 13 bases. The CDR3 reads CASTTLQGNTGELFF. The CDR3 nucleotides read TGTGCCAGCACCACCTTGCAGGGGAACACCGGGGAGCTGTTTTTT.

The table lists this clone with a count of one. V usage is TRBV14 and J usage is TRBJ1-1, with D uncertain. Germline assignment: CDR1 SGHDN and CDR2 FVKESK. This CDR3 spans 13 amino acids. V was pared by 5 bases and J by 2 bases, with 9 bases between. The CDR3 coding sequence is TGTGCCAGCAGCGGCGGACTAAACACTGAAGCTTTCTTT. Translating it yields CASSGGLNTEAFF.

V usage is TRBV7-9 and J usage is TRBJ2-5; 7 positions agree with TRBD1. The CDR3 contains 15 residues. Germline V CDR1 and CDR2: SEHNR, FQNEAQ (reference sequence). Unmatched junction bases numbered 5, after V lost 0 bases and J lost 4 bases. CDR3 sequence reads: CASSLALGQIETQYF. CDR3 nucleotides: TGTGCCAGCAGCTTAGCCTTGGGACAGATAGAGACCCAGTACTTC.

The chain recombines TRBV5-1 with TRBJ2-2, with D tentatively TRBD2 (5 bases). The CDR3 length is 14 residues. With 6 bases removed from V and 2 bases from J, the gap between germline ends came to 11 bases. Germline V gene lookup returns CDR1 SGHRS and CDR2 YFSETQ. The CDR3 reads CASTPGLNTGELFF. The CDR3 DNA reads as TGCGCCAGCACCCCTGGACTCAACACCGGGGAGCTGTTTTTT.

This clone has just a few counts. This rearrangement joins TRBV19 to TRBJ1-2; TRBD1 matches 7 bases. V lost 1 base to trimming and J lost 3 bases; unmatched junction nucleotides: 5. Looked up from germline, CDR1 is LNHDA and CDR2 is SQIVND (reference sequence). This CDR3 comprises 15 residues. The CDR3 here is CASSIGSGTDYGYTF. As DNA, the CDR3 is TGTGCCAGTAGTATAGGATCCGGGACAGACTATGGCTACACCTTC.

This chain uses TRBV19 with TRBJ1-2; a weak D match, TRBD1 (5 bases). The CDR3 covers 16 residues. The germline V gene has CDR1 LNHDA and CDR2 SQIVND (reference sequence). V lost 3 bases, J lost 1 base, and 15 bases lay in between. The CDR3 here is CASSITPSTVNYGYTF. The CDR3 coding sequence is TGTGCCAGTAGTATCACTCCCTCGACAGTTAACTATGGCTACACCTTC.